This entry lists 12 T cell receptor beta chains sequenced from one sample in a study of post-analysis software for immune sequencing data. Study-wide results and caveats: Controls showed lower frequencies than patients for five TRBV segments, and TRBV5-6, TRBV5-1 and TRBV20-1 were among these.

Unique molecular identifiers tagged the TCR beta cDNA libraries. TCRdb called the PCR reads again in MiXCR, with one record for every CDR3 protein. The sample shows 650,000 to 900,000 distinct CDR3 sequences, under 60% of them seen only once. These receptors' antigens are unknown. The material sequenced was blood. These receptor sequences come from a girl aged 5 to 17 with multiple sclerosis.

CDR3 sequence reads: CSASMRLAGVPQRDEQFF. The CDR3 DNA follows: TGCAGTGCTAGTATGAGACTAGCGGGAGTCCCCCAAAGGGATGAGCAGTTCTTC. The chain uses TRBV20-1 and TRBJ2-1; TRBD2 aligns across 12 bases. CDR1 is DFQATT and CDR2 is SNEGSKA in the germline V gene (reference sequence). CDR3 length: 18 amino acids. Losses at the gene ends were 3 bases for V and 8 bases for J; bases not matched to a gene: 17.

This chain connects TRBV7-2 to TRBJ2-7; D is possibly TRBD2 (7 bases). This CDR3 has 12 amino acids. Looked up from germline, CDR1 is SGHTA and CDR2 is FQGNSA. V was pared by 3 bases and J by 12 bases, with 15 bases between. CDR3 region: CASSLGEGESYF. In DNA form, the CDR3 reads TGTGCCAGCAGCTTGGGGGAGGGGGAGTCGTACTTC. The variable domain in full, completed from reference TRBV7-2 and TRBJ2-7, reads GAGVSQSPSNKVTEKGKDVELRCDPISGHTALYWYRQSLGQGLEFLIYFQGNSAPDKSGLPSDRFSAERTGGSVSTLTIQRTQQEDSAVYLCASSLGEGESYFGPGTRLTVT.

The chain is built from TRBV12-3 or TRBV12-4 and TRBJ1-6; D gene uncertain. The CDR3 runs 11 residues. Trimming removed 7 bases at V and 11 bases at J, with 9 bases between. The CDR3 sequence: CASTSGAPLHF. The CDR3 nucleotides are TGTGCCAGCACTAGCGGGGCACCCCTCCACTTT.

The rearrangement joins TRBV20-1 to TRBJ2-1, with TRBD2 matching over 7 bases. There are 15 residues in the CDR3. V lost 5 bases to trimming and J lost 3 bases; unmatched junction nucleotides: 10. Per the germline V gene, CDR1 is DFQATT and CDR2 is SNEGSKA (reference sequence). CDR3 DNA sequence: TGCAGTGCTGCCCACCCTAGCGGCCTCTACAATGAGCAGTTCTTC. Encoded protein: CSAAHPSGLYNEQFF.

This chain uses TRBV20-1 with TRBJ1-2; D remains unclear. The V gene's germline CDR1 is DFQATT and CDR2 SNEGSKA (reference sequence). The CDR3 extends over 10 amino acids. CDR3 bases: TGCAGCACGGGCCTCTATGGCTACACCTTC. This sequence encodes CSTGLYGYTF.

This chain uses TRBV10-3 with TRBJ1-2; D perhaps matches TRBD1 (6 bases). Trimming took off 5 bases at V and 8 bases at J, with 12 bases between the two ends. Germline lookup yields CDR1 ENHRY and CDR2 SYGVKD. The CDR3 is 12 residues long. Written as DNA, the CDR3 is TGTGCCATCAGTCCGGACAGTAACGGCTACACCTTC. Protein sequence: CAISPDSNGYTF.

As regards this clonotype: A junction boundary mismatches the germline segment, possibly from a read error. The chain carries TRBV7-2 and TRBJ2-5; 9 bases are a match to TRBD2. The length of the CDR3 is 15 residues. Per germline, CDR1 SGHTA and CDR2 FQGNSA. The CDR3: CASSLAGQHQETQYF. The CDR3 DNA is TGTGCCAGCAGCCTAGCGGGACAACACCAAGAGACCCAGTACTTC.

The rearrangement joins TRBV20-1 to TRBJ2-1; D is unclear. The CDR3 has 14 amino acids. CDR1 and CDR2 from the germline V gene are DFQATT and SNEGSKA (reference sequence). Trimming shortened V by 3 bases and J by 6 bases, and 15 bases separated the two germline ends. CDR3 DNA: TGCAGTGCTAGCCCACCCCCTTTACGCAATGAGCAGTTCTTC. It encodes CSASPPPLRNEQFF.

Of note for this clonotype: A much larger clone lies a single base off, so this may be a read error. The rearrangement uses TRBV12-3 or TRBV12-4 and TRBJ1-1; 8 nucleotides match TRBD1. V lost 7 bases to trimming and J lost 1 base; unmatched junction nucleotides: 5. The CDR3 has 14 residues. The CDR3 bases are TGTGCCAGCAATCCCGGGACAGGGAACACTGAAGCTTTCTTT. This gives the protein CASNPGTGNTEAFF.

The rearrangement joins TRBV21-1 to TRBJ2-3; TRBD2, the table's D call, lacks a check against the DNA. TRBV21-1 is tagged as a pseudogene. The CDR3 sequence is 16 residues long. The CDR3 DNA reads TGTGCCAGCAGTCCTACTAGCGGGAGGCGCACAGATACGCAGTATTTT. Its translation: CASSPTSGRRTDTQYF.

This clonotype was detected a few times. CDR3 sequence reads: CASSLGSFEQFF. In DNA, the CDR3 is TGTGCCAGCAGCCTCGGGAGTTTCGAGCAGTTCTTC. This chain joins TRBV13 and TRBJ2-1, with a weak D call TRBD2 (6 bases). V dropped 5 bases and J dropped 10 bases, with 12 bases sitting between them. Germline assignment: CDR1 PRHDT and CDR2 FYEKMQ (reference sequence). The CDR3 consists of 12 residues.

This chain connects TRBV5-1 to TRBJ2-7; D is unresolved. The germline gives CDR1 SGHRS, CDR2 YFSETQ. The V and J ends lost 1 base and 0 bases respectively, with 5 bases between them. CDR3 length: 13 residues. CDR3 sequence: CASSLTNSYEQYF. CDR3 coding DNA: TGCGCCAGCAGCTTGACAAACTCCTACGAGCAGTACTTC.